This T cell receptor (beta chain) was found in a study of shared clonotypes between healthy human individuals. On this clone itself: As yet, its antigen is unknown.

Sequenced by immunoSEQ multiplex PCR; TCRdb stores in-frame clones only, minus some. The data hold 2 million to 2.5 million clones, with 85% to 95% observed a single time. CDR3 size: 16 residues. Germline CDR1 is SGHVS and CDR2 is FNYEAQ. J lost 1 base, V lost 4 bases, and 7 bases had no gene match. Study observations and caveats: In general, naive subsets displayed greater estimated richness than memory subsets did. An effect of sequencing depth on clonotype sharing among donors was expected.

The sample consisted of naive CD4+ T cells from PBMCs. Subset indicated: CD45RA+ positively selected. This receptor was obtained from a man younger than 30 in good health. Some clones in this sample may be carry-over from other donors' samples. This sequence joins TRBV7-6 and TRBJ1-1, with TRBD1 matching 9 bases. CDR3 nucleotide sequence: TGTGCCAGCAGCTCCCGCGGGACAGGGAGGAACACTGAAGCTTTCTTT. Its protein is CASSSRGTGRNTEAFF.